These T cell receptor beta chains were read from a single sample in a study of ipilimumab plus nivolumab after autologous stem cell transplantation. This table comes from immunoSEQ multiplex PCR, and its TCRdb copy is limited to in-frame clones, with some not included. The data hold around 3,500 clones, with roughly 91% observed a single time. Sequenced material: PBMCs, taken in a trial of ipilimumab plus nivolumab as post-transplant consolidation. Receptor source: a male donor with multiple myeloma. Each CDR3 is given with its conserved first and last residue. The D gene is left open where the match is weak. The size field is filled for only some rows; it gives once, few, many or a size class.

NA	TRBV30	TRBJ2-2	NA	TGTGCCTGGAGTTTTAACACCGGGGAGCTGTTTTTT	CAWSFNTGELFF
NA	TRBV30	TRBJ1-4	TRBD1	TGTGCCTGGAGTGGGGACAGCAAAAATGAAAAACTGTTTTTT	CAWSGDSKNEKLFF
NA	TRBV5-1	TRBJ2-2	NA	TGCGCCAGCAGCTTTGGCGGGACGAACACCGGGGAGCTGTTTTTT	CASSFGGTNTGELFF
once	TRBV2	TRBJ2-7	TRBD2	TGTGCCAGCCACCGGCGGGAGGGCCAGGACGAGCAGTACTTC	CASHRREGQDEQYF
NA	TRBV15	TRBJ2-7	TRBD2	TGTGCCACCAGCGTGCGAGCCTCCCGACTAGCGGGTTTCTCCTACGAGCAGTACTTC	CATSVRASRLAGFSYEQYF
once	TRBV28	TRBJ2-7	NA	TGTGCCAGCAGTCCCCAGCAGGGCCTCTCCTACGAGCAGTACTTC	CASSPQQGLSYEQYF
NA	TRBV23-1	TRBJ2-4	NA	TGCGCCAGCAGTCAAGGTTTGGGGGGCAGGTTGGACATTCAGTACTTC	CASSQGLGGRLDIQYF
NA	TRBV28	TRBJ2-5	NA	TGTGCCAGCCTACAGGGAGGCGTAAGGGAGACCCAGTACTTC	CASLQGGVRETQYF
NA	TRBV28	TRBJ1-2	NA	TGTGCCAGCAGTGATGGGGCTCCCACCTTCGACTATGGCTACACCTTC	CASSDGAPTFDYGYTF
NA	TRBV19	TRBJ2-5	NA	TGTGCCAGTAGGGTCTGGTCAGAGACCCAGTACTTC	CASRVWSETQYF
once	TRBV5-1	TRBJ2-1	TRBD2	TGCGCCAGCAGCCCCCCCCTAGCGGGAGATAGCAATGAGCAGTTCTTC	CASSPPLAGDSNEQFF
NA	TRBV10-1	TRBJ2-3	NA	TGCGCCAGCAGTGAACAGGGGACTTACACAGATACGCAGTATTTT	CASSEQGTYTDTQYF
NA	TRBV13	TRBJ2-4	TRBD2	TGTGCCAGCAGCTACCAGACTAGCGGGGCCGGAGACATTCAGTACTTC	CASSYQTSGAGDIQYF
NA	TRBV4-2	TRBJ1-1	NA	TGTGCCAGCACCTTGACCGTCGAGAACACTGAAGCTTTCTTT	CASTLTVENTEAFF